The text below deals with one T cell receptor beta chain. No antigen is known for it. No per-base quality is available; no much larger clone lies one base away. The cohort consisted of hundreds of healthy bone marrow donors. At the time of sampling, all cohort members were nominally healthy, though unrecorded immune exposures were likely present. The donor was CMV seronegative and was included in the group of a few hundred seronegative cohort members. A peripheral blood sample was provided by each donor, and peripheral blood mononuclear cells were used for TCR beta sequencing. The Qiagen DNeasy Blood Extraction Kit was used to extract genomic DNA from the blood cell samples. These data belong to a study of cytomegalovirus exposure and HLA in healthy donors (dated by TCRdb to 2016 to 2017). About the study as a whole: An earlier analysis of more than 550 of the donors reported about 300 Gb of sequence data and 117 million unique TCR beta sequences obtained from approximately 180 million T cells. HLA typing covered class I and class II loci at four-digit resolution. Roughly five DR-DQ haplotypes were treated as single units for association and clustering because of strong linkage in the cohort. Of the approximately 400 genotyped donors, more than 75% were placed in the genetic ancestry cluster associated with self-reported Caucasian donors. Donor age, sex, ethnicity and CMV serostatus were compiled alongside the repertoire data. An earlier analysis of 587 of the donors used high-throughput TCR beta sequencing to judge whether each TCR beta V gene segment behaved as functional or pseudogenic. In a later analysis, previously published TCR beta repertoires from roughly 710 donors were re-analyzed and high-resolution HLA genotyping was added so that TCR occurrence patterns could be studied. A later genetic analysis used genome-wide SNP genotypes for about 60% of the roughly 670 donors, treating that subset as a discovery cohort. The study aimed to test whether signatures of past pathogen exposure could be identified by cataloging public T cell receptors. An early release covering more than 500 HLA-typed donors comprised approximately 300 gigabases of sequencing data and 85 million or so unique TCR sequences. On average, around 240,000 unique TCR beta nucleotide sequences were sequenced per donor among a few hundred genotyped donors of the cohort, with roughly 18% of those sequences being non-productive. The number of donors typed differed by locus, with about 620-630 for A, B, C, DRB1 and DQB1, roughly 520 for DQA1, about 610 for DPA1, and 450 to 480 for DPB1. All discovery cohort repertoires had been generated using a single sequencing platform. High-throughput TCR immunosequencing, statistical association of individual TCRs with disease status, and machine learning were combined to predict cytomegalovirus infection status. A separate validation cohort of about 110 different subjects was used in addition to the roughly 620-subject first cohort. The later analysis used no new phenotypic data to find candidate immune exposures, relying instead on TCR beta sequences and their occurrence across donors. The study profiled the T cell repertoires of around 700 subjects by immunosequencing and related them to cytomegalovirus serostatus. Findings and caveats that apply to the study as a whole: Roughly uniform sequencing depth across donors was assumed in presence/absence analyses, although this assumption may not hold. Because HLA typing was unavailable for some donors at each locus, only the typed subset was used in association tests. A later analysis found that most CMV-associated TCR beta chains appeared HLA-restricted, with HLA associations seemingly driven largely by CMV exposure. While some public TCRs were present in many individuals, most TCR sequences turned up only very rarely across donors. A further reported finding was that TCR beta sequences accurately predicted the HLA-A and HLA-B alleles for most subjects in the first cohort. In an earlier analysis of more than 500 of the donors, most TCR beta V segments appeared in productive rearrangements about 90% or about 30% of the time, broadly matching IMGT annotations. This cohort had only TCR beta chains sequenced, and the lack of alpha or paired-chain data limited which features could be detected. The authors suggested that the approach could potentially be extended to other disease states and immunological phenotypes. Because counts were too low, about 15 rarely observed V segments, including chromosome 9 orphons, were left out of the earlier analysis of over 550 of the donors. Specific HLA alleles were associated with about 17,000 TCR beta sequences at a false discovery rate of 0.05 in a later analysis. Compared with equally common non-associated chains, HLA-associated TCR beta chains in a later analysis were more clonally expanded and had lower generation probabilities. In a later genetic analysis, a missense DCLRE1C variant was associated with V-gene and J-gene trimming of TCR beta chains, and the association was replicated in an independent cohort. In vitro tests confirmed that a few of the cytomegalovirus-associated TCR beta chains recognize cytomegalovirus antigens. When HLA alleles, especially DR and DQ, strongly co-occurred, attributing TCR associations to individual alleles was difficult. The study listed 150 to 200 TCR beta chains as associated with cytomegalovirus. Correlated functional status among segregating V segments might reflect linkage disequilibrium, but an unknown experimental factor could not be ruled out. For the cohort, immune exposure information was limited to CMV serostatus. The classifier was reported to diagnose cytomegalovirus status with high specificity and sensitivity in both the original and validation cohorts. A later analysis reported that several top co-occurrence clusters appeared linked to parvovirus B19, influenza, CMV and Epstein-Barr virus. A cluster of highly shared sequence variants was judged likely to represent a technical artifact of the sequencing pipeline. According to a later genetic analysis, donors in an Asian-associated ancestry cluster had fewer N-insertions in productive TCRs than the approximately 700-donor mean. In a later analysis, the rate of TCR association differed among HLA loci, with DRB1 alleles having the most associated TCRs and HLA-C alleles having the fewest.

The library relied on the immunoSEQ multiplex PCR assay. For the multiplex PCR, a mixture combining 60 forward primers for TCR Vbeta segments and 13 reverse primers for TCR Jbeta segments was used. A multiplex PCR assay on genomic DNA amplified the CDR3 region of rearranged TCR beta genes. The amplified TCR beta libraries were sequenced on the Illumina HiSeq System as 87-base-pair reads. The study's processing was this. Across the 500 to 700 repertoires, a later analysis counted approximately 83 million unique TCR beta chains, 9.5 million to 13 million of which were shared by at least two donors. Raw reads were error-corrected and collapsed into unique sequences with a nearest-neighbor algorithm that merged closely related sequences to remove PCR and sequencing errors. V, D and J gene segments were assigned by aligning CDR3 sequences to IMGT reference sequences. For a sequence to be retained, at least a six-nucleotide match to both a V gene segment and a J gene segment was required. A rearrangement was called productive if the CDR3 had no stop codons and remained in frame with V and J, and every other rearrangement was called non-productive. Following IMGT convention, CDR3 was defined as the stretch from the second conserved V-encoded cysteine up to the conserved J-encoded phenylalanine. Sequences without an unambiguous match to a single V gene segment were excluded from the earlier analysis of several hundred of the donors. In an earlier analysis of approximately 590 of the donors, a V segment was called functional when productive rearrangements were above 56.7%, and segregating when the standard deviation between donors exceeded 5%. A statistical classification framework was developed to diagnose cytomegalovirus status using the catalog of TCR beta chain sequences. In a later analysis, V and J genes were assigned by comparing TCR nucleotide sequences against IMGT/GENE-DB human TR gene sequences. In a later analysis, CDR3 sequences and most-parsimonious VDJ recombination scenarios were assigned using the TCRdist pipeline. In a later analysis, every TCR beta chain was defined by the combination of its CDR3 amino acid sequence and its V-gene family, and reads without a unique V-gene family were dropped. In a later analysis, several hundred highly shared, low-generation-probability nucleotide sequences were removed to address suspected cross-contamination and a sequencing artifact. In a later analysis, a clonal expansion index for each public chain was calculated from normalized within-repertoire ranks of inferred template counts. Generation probabilities in a later analysis came from a VDJ recombination model fitted to out-of-frame rearrangements, and those results were checked against IGoR. In a later analysis, TCR-TCR, TCR-HLA and TCR-CMV co-occurrence was scored with hypergeometric tests, and a repertoire-size bias correction was applied to TCR pairs. In a later analysis, false discovery rates were estimated by permuting HLA or CMV assignments 20 times. In a later analysis, co-occurring TCRs were grouped using DBSCAN, and TCRdist sequence similarity was added for clustering within HLA-allele-positive subsets. Repertoires with fewer than 30,000 or more than 120,000 public chains were left out of co-occurrence clustering, as were about 5 repertoires with anomalous nucleotide sharing. Imported from immuneACCESS, the table was reduced by TCRdb to in-frame sequences with V and J called. These copies leave out some clones; in studies compared against another copy, an unresolved V gene accounts for under half, and the cause of the remainder is not known. Clonal size and the V and J genes are those of that table, whereas D and trimming came from the DNA. This sample holds about 170,000 clones; approximately 81% were observed only once. In total, the top ten clones hold 1% of the sample.

This receptor was identified in a boy aged 2-15 years in good health and CMV-seronegative. The sequenced sample was PBMCs.

The DNA is as follows: TGTGCCAGCAGCTTGACAGGGACCTCCTACGAGCAGTACTTC. Its protein is CASSLTGTSYEQYF. The V and J genes are TRBV5-4 and TRBJ2-7; 6 matching bases give a weak D call of TRBD1. From the germline V gene (reference sequence), CDR1 is SGHNT and CDR2 is YYREEE. The CDR3, from cysteine to phenylalanine, totals 14 residues. Just the 42-base CDR3 DNA is kept, in frame starting at base 1. V lost 1 base and J lost 0 bases; the stretch between them is 8 bases long.